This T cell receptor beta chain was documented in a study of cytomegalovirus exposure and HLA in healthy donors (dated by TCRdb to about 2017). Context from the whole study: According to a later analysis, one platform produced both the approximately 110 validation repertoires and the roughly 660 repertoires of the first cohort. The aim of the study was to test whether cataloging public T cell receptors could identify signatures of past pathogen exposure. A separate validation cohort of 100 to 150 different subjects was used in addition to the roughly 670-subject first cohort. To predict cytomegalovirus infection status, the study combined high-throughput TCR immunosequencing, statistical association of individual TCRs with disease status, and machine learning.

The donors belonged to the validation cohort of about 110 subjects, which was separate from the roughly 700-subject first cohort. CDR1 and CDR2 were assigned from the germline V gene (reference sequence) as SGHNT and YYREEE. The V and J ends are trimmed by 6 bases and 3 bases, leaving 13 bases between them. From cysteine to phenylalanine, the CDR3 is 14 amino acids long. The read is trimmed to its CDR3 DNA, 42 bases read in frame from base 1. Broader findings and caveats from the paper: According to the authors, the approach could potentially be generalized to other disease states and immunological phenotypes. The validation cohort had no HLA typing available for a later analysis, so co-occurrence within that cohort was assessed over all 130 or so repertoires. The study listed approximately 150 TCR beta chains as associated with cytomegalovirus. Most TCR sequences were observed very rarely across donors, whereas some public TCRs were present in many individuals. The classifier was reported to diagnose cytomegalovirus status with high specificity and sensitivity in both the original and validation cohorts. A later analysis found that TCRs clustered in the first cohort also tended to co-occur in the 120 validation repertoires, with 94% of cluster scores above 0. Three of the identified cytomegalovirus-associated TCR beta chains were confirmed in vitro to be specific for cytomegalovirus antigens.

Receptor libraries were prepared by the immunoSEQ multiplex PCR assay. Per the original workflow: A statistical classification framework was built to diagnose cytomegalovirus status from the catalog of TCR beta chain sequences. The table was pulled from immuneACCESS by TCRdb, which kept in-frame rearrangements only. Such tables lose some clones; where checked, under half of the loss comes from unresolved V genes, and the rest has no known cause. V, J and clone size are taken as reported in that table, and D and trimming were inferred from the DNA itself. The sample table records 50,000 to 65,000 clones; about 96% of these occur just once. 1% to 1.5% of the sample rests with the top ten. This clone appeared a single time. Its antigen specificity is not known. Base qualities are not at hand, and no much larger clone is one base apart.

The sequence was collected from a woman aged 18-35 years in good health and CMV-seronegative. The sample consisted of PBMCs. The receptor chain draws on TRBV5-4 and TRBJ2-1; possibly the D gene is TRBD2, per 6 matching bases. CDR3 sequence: CASTFGGDYNEQFF. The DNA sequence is TGTGCCAGCACCTTTGGCGGGGACTACAATGAGCAGTTCTTC.